Listed below are T cell receptor beta chains from one sample, sequenced in a study of cytomegalovirus exposure and HLA in healthy donors. Assay used: immunoSEQ multiplex PCR; TCRdb lists only in-frame clones, some missing. The sample consists of 200,000 or so clones, approximately 80% of them appearing once. Material for sequencing was PBMCs. The receptors derive from a boy younger than 10 in good health and CMV-seronegative. Both conserved end residues are part of each CDR3. The D gene is left open where the match is weak. Size values are once, few and many counts, or a class for expanded clones, and some rows have none.

TRBV9	TRBJ2-7	TRBD2	NA	17	TGTGCCAGCAGCGCTGGAACTAGCGGGGGGCCGGGGTACGAGCAGTACTTC	CASSAGTSGGPGYEQYF
TRBV6-1	TRBJ1-5	NA	NA	13	TGTGCCAGCAGTGCCTCTCCGGGTCAGCCCCAGCATTTT	CASSASPGQPQHF
TRBV2	TRBJ2-1	TRBD2	NA	15	TGTGCCAGCAGTGTTATGACTAGCGGGGTCGCGGGGCAGTTCTTC	CASSVMTSGVAGQFF
TRBV4-1	TRBJ1-2	NA	NA	13	TGCGCCAGCAGCCAAGAACTTAACTATGGCTACACCTTC	CASSQELNYGYTF
TRBV5-1	TRBJ1-2	NA	once	13	TGCGCCAGCTCCTCTAGCCCCAACTATGGCTACACCTTC	CASSSSPNYGYTF
TRBV18	TRBJ2-5	TRBD1	NA	14	TGTGCCAGCTCACCAGGACAGGTCCAAGAGACCCAGTACTTC	CASSPGQVQETQYF
TRBV30	TRBJ1-3	TRBD1	NA	16	TGTGCCTGGATTCCAGGGGGCCGATTAGGGTCGAACACCATATATTTT	CAWIPGGRLGSNTIYF
TRBV7-2	TRBJ2-3	NA	NA	12	TGTGCCAGCAGCACCCGGTGGGATACGCAGTATTTT	CASSTRWDTQYF
TRBV5-6	TRBJ2-7	NA	NA	13	TGTGCCAGCAGCTTGTGGCTAGGTGGCGAGCAGTACTTC	CASSLWLGGEQYF
TRBV4-2	TRBJ2-7	TRBD2	NA	14	TGTGCCAGCAGTCATAGCGGGGGGTCCTACGAGCAGTACTTC	CASSHSGGSYEQYF
TRBV9	TRBJ2-3	TRBD2	NA	16	TGTGCCAGCAGCATCGCGGGGGGGTTTGCCGGGGATACGCAGTATTTT	CASSIAGGFAGDTQYF
TRBV6-5	TRBJ2-5	NA	NA	15	TGTGCCAGCAGTTACTCGTTGGGAGGACAAGAGACCCAGTACTTC	CASSYSLGGQETQYF
TRBV6-4	TRBJ2-7	NA	NA	13	TGTGCCAGCAGGAAAGGGCGGGATTACGAGCAGTACTTC	CASRKGRDYEQYF
TRBV6-4	TRBJ2-5	TRBD2	NA	14	TGTGCCACCCGGGGGGGACTAAACCAAGAGACCCAGTACTTC	CATRGGLNQETQYF
TRBV7-2	TRBJ2-3	TRBD2	NA	18	TGTGCCAGCAGCCGACTAGCGGGGGGGCCTAGGATAGCAGATACGCAGTATTTT	CASSRLAGGPRIADTQYF
TRBV4-3	TRBJ2-2	NA	NA	15	TGCGCCAGCAGCCAAGGTATCAGGTCGGACGGGGAGCTGTTTTTT	CASSQGIRSDGELFF
TRBV7-3	TRBJ1-1	NA	NA	13	TGTGCCAGCAGCTTCGGCGGTGGCACTGAAGCTTTCTTT	CASSFGGGTEAFF
TRBV2	TRBJ2-5	TRBD2	NA	17	TGTGCCAGCAGTGAGGGGCTAGCGGGGACGATGGGAGAGACCCAGTACTTC	CASSEGLAGTMGETQYF
TRBV30	TRBJ1-4	TRBD1	NA	13	TGTGCCTGGAGTACAGGACAGGGTGAAAAACTGTTTTTT	CAWSTGQGEKLFF
TRBV30	TRBJ2-2	TRBD2	few	18	TGTGCCCAAATAGGGCTAGCGGGGGGCCCCCCTTTGACCGGGGAGCTGTTTTTT	CAQIGLAGGPPLTGELFF
TRBV23-1	TRBJ1-1	NA	NA	15	TGCGCCAGCAGTCTCTCCACCAACGGGTACACTGAAGCTTTCTTT	CASSLSTNGYTEAFF
TRBV18	TRBJ2-7	TRBD1	NA	14	TGTGCCAGCTCAAGGGACAGGGGGATCTACGAGCAGTACTTC	CASSRDRGIYEQYF
TRBV28	TRBJ1-1	TRBD1	NA	15	TGTGCCAGCAGCCATGTCGGGACAGGGGACACTGAAGCTTTCTTT	CASSHVGTGDTEAFF
TRBV5-8	TRBJ1-4	TRBD1	NA	15	TGTGCCAGCAGCCCGCCCCGGGACAGTAATGAAAAACTGTTTTTT	CASSPPRDSNEKLFF